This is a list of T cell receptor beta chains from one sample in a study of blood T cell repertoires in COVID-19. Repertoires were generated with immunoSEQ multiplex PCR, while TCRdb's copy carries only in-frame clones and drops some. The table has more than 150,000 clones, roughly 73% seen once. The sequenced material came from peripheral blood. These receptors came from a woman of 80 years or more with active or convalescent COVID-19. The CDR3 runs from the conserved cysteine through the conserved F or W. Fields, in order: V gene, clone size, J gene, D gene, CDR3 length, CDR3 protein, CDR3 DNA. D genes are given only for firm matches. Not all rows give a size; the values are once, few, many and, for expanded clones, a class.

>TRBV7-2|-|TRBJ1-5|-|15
CASSLALGAPQPQHF
TGTGCCAGCAGCTTAGCTTTGGGGGCGCCTCAGCCCCAGCATTTT
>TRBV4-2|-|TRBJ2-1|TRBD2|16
CASSPPSLAGYNEQFF
TGTGCCAGCAGCCCCCCGTCCCTAGCGGGGTACAATGAGCAGTTCTTC
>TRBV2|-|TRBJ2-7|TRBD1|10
CASNGQGQYF
TGTGCCAGCAACGGACAGGGCCAGTACTTC
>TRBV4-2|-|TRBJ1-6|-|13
CASSPALNSPLHF
TGTGCCAGCAGCCCCGCCCTAAATTCACCCCTCCACTTT
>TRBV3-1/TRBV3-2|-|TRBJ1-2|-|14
CASRRGGASDGYTF
TGTGCCAGCCGAAGAGGGGGGGCGAGTGACGGCTACACCTTC
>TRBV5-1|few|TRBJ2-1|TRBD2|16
CASSLVDLAGGDEQFF
TGCGCCAGCAGCTTGGTTGATTTGGCGGGGGGCGATGAGCAGTTCTTC
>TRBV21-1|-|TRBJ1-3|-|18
CASSNDGGQGATGNTIYF
TGTGCCAGCAGCAATGATGGGGGACAGGGGGCGACGGGAAACACCATATATTTT
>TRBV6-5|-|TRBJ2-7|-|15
CASSLGAGGTYEQYF
TGTGCCAGCAGCTTGGGCGCAGGGGGGACCTACGAGCAGTACTTC
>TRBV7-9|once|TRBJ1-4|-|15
CASSERGETNEKLFF
TGTGCCAGCAGCGAAAGGGGTGAAACTAATGAAAAACTGTTTTTT
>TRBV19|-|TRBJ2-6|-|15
CASRLEFSGANVLTF
TGTGCCAGTAGATTAGAATTCTCTGGGGCCAACGTCCTGACTTTC
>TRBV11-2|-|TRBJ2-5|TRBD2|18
CASSFPGVLAGGQETQYF
TGTGCCAGCAGCTTCCCCGGGGTTCTAGCGGGGGGCCAAGAGACCCAGTACTTC
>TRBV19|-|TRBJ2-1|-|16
CASSIWFQGPYNEQFF
TGTGCCAGTAGTATATGGTTCCAGGGGCCCTACAATGAGCAGTTCTTC
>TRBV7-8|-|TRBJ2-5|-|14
CASSLGGQQETQYF
TGTGCCAGCAGCTTAGGAGGACAGCAAGAGACCCAGTACTTC
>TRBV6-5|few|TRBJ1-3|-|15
CASSRDSNSGNTIYF
TGTGCCAGCAGCCGTGACAGCAACTCTGGAAACACCATATATTTT
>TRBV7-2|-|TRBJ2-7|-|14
CASSLEARMGEQYF
TGTGCCAGCAGCTTAGAGGCGCGGATGGGCGAGCAGTACTTC
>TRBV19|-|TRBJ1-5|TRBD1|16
CASTPVQGARNQPQHF
TGTGCCAGTACCCCAGTCCAGGGGGCGCGCAATCAGCCCCAGCATTTT
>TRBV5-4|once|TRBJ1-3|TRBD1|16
CASSLNQGARGNTIYF
TGTGCCAGCAGCTTAAATCAGGGGGCGCGAGGAAACACCATATATTTT
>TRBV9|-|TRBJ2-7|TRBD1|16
CASSATTGTGAFEQYF
TGTGCCAGCAGCGCGACGACCGGGACAGGGGCCTTCGAGCAGTACTTC
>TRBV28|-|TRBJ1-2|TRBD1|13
CASMVGGDYGYTF
TGTGCCAGCATGGTAGGGGGCGATTATGGCTACACCTTC
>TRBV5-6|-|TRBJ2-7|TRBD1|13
CASSSDRRDEQYF
TGTGCCAGCAGCTCGGACAGGAGAGACGAGCAGTACTTC
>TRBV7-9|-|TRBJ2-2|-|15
CASSLASMNTGELFF
TGTGCCAGCAGCTTAGCTTCCATGAACACCGGGGAGCTGTTTTTT
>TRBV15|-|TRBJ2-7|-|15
CATSRDPTGPYEQYF
TGTGCCACCAGCAGAGATCCCACAGGCCCCTACGAGCAGTACTTC
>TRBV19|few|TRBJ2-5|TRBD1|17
CASSIDSPGGSQETQYF
TGTGCCAGTAGTATAGATTCGCCAGGGGGCAGCCAAGAGACCCAGTACTTC
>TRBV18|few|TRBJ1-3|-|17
CASSPPFSGSSGNTIYF
TGTGCCAGCTCACCACCGTTCTCGGGGAGCTCTGGAAACACCATATATTTT
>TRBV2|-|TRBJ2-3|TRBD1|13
CASRNRGADTQYF
TGTGCCAGCAGAAACAGGGGAGCAGATACGCAGTATTTT
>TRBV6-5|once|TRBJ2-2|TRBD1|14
CASRIQGVYGELFF
TGTGCCAGCAGGATTCAGGGGGTCTACGGGGAGCTGTTTTTT